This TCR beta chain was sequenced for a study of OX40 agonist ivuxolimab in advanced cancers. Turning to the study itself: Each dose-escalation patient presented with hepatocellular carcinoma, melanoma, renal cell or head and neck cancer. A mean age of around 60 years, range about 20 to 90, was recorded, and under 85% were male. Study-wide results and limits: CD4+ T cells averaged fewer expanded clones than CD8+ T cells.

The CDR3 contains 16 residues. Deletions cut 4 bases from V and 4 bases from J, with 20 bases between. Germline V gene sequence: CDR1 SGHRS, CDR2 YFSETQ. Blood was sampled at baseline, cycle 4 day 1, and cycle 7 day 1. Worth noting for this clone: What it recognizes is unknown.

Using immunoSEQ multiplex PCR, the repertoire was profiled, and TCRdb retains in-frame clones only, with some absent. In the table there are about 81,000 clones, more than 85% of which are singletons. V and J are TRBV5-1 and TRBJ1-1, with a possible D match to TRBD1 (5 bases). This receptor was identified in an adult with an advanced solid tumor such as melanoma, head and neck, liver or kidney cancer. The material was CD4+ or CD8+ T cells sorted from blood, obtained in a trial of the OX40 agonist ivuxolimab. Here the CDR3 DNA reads TGCGCCAGCAGCCCCCCCCAGGAGGGACCCCCCACTGAAGCTTTCTTT. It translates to CASSPPQEGPPTEAFF.